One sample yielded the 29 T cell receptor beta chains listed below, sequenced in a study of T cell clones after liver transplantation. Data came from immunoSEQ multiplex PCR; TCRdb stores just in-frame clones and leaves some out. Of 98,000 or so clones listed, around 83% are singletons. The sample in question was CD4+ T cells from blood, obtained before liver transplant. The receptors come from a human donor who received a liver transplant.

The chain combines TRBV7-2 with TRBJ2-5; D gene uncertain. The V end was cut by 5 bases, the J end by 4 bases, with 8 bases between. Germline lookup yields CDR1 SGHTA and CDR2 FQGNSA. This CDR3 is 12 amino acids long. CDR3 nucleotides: TGTGCCAGCAGCGCGGAAAGAGAGACCCAGTACTTC. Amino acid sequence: CASSAERETQYF.

The CDR3, as DNA: TGTGCCAGCAGCCCCGGGCCGGGAAGTGAGCAGTTCTTC. Translation gives CASSPGPGSEQFF. The J gene is TRBJ2-1, the V gene TRBV7-2, with D possibly being TRBD2 (5 bases). Looked up from germline, CDR1 is SGHTA and CDR2 is FQGNSA. Trimming pared 5 bases from V and 9 bases from J, leaving 14 bases between. This CDR3 has 13 residues.

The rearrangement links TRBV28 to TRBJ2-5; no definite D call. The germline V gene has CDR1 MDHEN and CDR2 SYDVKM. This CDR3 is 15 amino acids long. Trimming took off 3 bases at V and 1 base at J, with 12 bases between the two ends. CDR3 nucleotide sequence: TGTGCCAGCAGTTTGGGCCCCTCCCCCCAAGAGACCCAGTACTTC. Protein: CASSLGPSPQETQYF.

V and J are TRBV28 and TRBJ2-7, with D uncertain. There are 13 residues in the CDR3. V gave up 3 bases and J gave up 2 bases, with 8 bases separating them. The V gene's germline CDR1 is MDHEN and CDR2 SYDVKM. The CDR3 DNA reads TGTGCCAGCAGTTTGGGCAGCACCTACGAGCAGTACTTC. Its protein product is CASSLGSTYEQYF.

CDR3 in DNA: TGTGCCAGCAGTTTAAAGGGGTTCCTCTACGAGCAGTACTTC. The encoded protein is CASSLKGFLYEQYF. The genes are TRBV27 and TRBJ2-7; possible D gene TRBD1, 5 bases. Between the trimmed V and J ends, which lost 2 bases and 3 bases, there was a span of 11 bases. Germline V lookup: CDR1 MNHEY, CDR2 SMNVEV (reference sequence). The CDR3 length is 14 residues.

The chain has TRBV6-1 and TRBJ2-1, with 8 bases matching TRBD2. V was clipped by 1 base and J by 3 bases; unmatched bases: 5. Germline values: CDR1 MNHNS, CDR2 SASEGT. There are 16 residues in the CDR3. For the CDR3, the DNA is TGTGCCAGCAGTGAAGAGATAGCGGGATACTACAATGAGCAGTTCTTC. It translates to CASSEEIAGYYNEQFF.

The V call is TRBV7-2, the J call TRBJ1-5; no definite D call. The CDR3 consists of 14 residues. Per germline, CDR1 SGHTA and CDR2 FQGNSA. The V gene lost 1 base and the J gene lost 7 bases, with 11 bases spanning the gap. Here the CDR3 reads CASSLGRLGQPQHF. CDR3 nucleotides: TGTGCCAGCAGCTTAGGACGGTTAGGCCAGCCCCAGCATTTT.

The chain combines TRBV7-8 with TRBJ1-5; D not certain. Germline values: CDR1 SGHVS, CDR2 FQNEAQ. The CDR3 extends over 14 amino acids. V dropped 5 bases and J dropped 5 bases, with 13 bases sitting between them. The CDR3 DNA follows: TGTGCCAGCAGCCACTTAATGGGCGATCAGCCCCAGCATTTT. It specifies CASSHLMGDQPQHF.

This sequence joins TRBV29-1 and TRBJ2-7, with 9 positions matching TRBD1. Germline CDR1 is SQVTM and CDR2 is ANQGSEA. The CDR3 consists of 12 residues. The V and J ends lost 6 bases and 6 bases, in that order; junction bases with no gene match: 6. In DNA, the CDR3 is TGCAGCGTCGGGACAGGGATCCGCGAGCAGTACTTC. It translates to CSVGTGIREQYF.

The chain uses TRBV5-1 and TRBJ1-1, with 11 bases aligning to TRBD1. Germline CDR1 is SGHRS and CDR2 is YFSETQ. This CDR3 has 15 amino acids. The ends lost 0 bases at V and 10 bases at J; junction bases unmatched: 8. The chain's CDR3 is CASSLALGQGAGAFF. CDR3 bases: TGCGCCAGCAGCTTGGCCTTAGGACAGGGGGCCGGAGCTTTCTTT.

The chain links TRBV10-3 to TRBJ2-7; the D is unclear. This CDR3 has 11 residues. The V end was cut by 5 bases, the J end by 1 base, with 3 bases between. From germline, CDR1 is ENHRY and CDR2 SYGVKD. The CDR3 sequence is CAISPSYEQYF. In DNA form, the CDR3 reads TGTGCCATCAGTCCGTCCTACGAGCAGTACTTC.

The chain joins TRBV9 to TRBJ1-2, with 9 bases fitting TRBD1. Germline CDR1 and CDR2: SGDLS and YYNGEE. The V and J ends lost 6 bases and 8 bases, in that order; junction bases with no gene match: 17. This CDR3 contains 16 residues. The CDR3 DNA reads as TGTGCCAGCACTCCTACCTCGGGACAGGGCTTAAGGGGCTACACCTTC. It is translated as CASTPTSGQGLRGYTF.

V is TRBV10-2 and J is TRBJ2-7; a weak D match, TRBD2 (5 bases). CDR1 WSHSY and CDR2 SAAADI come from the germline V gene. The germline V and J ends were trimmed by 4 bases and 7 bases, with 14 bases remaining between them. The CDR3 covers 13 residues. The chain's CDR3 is CASSGTGSGEQYF. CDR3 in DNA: TGCGCCAGCAGTGGGACGGGGTCGGGAGAGCAGTACTTC.

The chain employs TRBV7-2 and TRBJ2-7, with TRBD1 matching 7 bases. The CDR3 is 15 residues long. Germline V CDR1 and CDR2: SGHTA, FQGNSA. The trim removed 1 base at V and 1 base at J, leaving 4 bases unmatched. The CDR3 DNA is TGTGCCAGCAGCTTAGAGGCAGGGGGATCCTACGAGCAGTACTTC. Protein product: CASSLEAGGSYEQYF.

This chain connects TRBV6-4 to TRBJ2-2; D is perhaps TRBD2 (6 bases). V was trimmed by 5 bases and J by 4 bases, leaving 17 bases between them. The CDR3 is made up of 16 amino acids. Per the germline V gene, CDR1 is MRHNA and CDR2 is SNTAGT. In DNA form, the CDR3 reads TGTGCCAGCAGTACTTCCGGGGGTAAGGGCACCGGGGAGCTGTTTTTT. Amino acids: CASSTSGGKGTGELFF.

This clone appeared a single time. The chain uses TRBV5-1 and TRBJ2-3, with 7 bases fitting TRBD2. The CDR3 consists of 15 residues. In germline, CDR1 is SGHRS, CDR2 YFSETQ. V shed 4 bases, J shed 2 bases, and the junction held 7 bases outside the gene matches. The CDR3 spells CASSLRGVNTDTQYF. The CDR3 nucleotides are TGCGCCAGCAGCCTACGGGGGGTAAACACAGATACGCAGTATTTT.

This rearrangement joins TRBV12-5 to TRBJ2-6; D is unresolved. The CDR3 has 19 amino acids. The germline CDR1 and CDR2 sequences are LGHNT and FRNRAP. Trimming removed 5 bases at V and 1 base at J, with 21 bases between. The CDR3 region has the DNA TGTGCTAGTGGTCGCTCACAAGAACTCGACCGGTCTGGGGCCAACGTCCTGACTTTC. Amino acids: CASGRSQELDRSGANVLTF.

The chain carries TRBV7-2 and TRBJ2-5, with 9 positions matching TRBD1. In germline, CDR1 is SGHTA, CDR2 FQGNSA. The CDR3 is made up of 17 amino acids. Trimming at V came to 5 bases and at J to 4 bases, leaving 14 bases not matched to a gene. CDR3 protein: CASSRRQTGGMGETQYF. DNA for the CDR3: TGTGCCAGCAGCCGTCGACAAACAGGGGGCATGGGAGAGACCCAGTACTTC. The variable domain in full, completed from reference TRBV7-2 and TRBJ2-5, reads GAGVSQSPSNKVTEKGKDVELRCDPISGHTALYWYRQSLGQGLEFLIYFQGNSAPDKSGLPSDRFSAERTGGSVSTLTIQRTQQEDSAVYLCASSRRQTGGMGETQYFGPGTRLLVL.

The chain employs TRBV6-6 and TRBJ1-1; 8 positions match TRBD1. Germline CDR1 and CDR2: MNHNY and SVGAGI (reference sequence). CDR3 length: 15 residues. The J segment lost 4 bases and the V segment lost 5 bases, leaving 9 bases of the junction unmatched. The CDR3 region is CASSPPTGVSTEAFF. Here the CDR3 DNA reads TGTGCCAGCAGTCCACCGACAGGGGTGAGCACTGAAGCTTTCTTT.

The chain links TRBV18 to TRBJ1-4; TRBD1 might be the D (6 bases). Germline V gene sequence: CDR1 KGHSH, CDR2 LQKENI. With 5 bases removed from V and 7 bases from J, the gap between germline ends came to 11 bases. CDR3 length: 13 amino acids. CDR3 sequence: CASSRGRGEKLFF. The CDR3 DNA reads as TGTGCCAGCTCAAGGGGCAGGGGTGAAAAACTGTTTTTT.

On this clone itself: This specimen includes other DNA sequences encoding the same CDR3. CDR3 bases: TGTGCCAGTGGGCGAAGCAATCAGCCCCAGCATTTT. The encoded protein is CASGRSNQPQHF. This chain uses TRBV19 with TRBJ1-5; D not resolved. This CDR3 has 12 amino acids. Trimming removed 8 bases at V and 1 base at J, with 6 bases between. The germline V gene encodes CDR1 LNHDA and CDR2 SQIVND (reference sequence).

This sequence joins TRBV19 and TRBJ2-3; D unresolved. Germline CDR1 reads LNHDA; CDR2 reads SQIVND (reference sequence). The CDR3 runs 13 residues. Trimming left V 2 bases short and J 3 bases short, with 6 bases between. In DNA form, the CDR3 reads TGTGCCAGTAGTATATCTAGGACAGATACGCAGTATTTT. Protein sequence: CASSISRTDTQYF.

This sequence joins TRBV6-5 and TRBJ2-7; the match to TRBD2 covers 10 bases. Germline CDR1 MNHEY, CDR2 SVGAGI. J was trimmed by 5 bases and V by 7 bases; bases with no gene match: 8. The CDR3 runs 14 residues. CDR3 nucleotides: TGTGCCAGCACTAAAGCGGGAGGGCCGGACGAGCAGTACTTC. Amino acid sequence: CASTKAGGPDEQYF.

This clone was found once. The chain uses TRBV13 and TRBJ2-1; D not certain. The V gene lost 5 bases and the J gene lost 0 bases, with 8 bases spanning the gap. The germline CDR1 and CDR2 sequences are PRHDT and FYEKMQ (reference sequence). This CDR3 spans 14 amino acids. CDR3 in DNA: TGTGCCAGCAGCCCTAGACTCTCCTACAATGAGCAGTTCTTC. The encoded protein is CASSPRLSYNEQFF.

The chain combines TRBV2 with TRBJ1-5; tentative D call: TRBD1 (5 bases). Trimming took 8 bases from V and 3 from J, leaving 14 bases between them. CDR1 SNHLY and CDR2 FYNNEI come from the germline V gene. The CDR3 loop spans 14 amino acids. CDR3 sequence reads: CASRDARNNQPQHF. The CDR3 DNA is TGTGCCAGCCGGGACGCCCGGAACAATCAGCCCCAGCATTTT.

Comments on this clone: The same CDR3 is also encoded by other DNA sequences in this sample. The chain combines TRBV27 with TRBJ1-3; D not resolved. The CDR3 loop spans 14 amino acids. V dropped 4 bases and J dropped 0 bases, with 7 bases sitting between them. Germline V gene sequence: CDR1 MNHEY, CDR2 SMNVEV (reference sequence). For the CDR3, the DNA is TGTGCCAGCAGTTCCCCCGGCTCTGGAAACACCATATATTTT. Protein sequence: CASSSPGSGNTIYF.

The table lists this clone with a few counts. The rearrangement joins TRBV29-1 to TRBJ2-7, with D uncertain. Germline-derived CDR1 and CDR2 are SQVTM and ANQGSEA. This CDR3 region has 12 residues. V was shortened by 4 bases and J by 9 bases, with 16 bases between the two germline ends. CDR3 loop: CSVGPTDGRQYF. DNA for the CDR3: TGCAGCGTTGGACCTACCGATGGACGGCAGTACTTC.

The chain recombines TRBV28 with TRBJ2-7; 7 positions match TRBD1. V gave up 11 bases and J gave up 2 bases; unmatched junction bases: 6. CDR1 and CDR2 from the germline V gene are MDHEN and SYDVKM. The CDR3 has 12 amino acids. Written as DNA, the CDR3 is TGTGCCTCCCGGGGACAGACCTACGAGCAGTACTTC. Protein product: CASRGQTYEQYF.

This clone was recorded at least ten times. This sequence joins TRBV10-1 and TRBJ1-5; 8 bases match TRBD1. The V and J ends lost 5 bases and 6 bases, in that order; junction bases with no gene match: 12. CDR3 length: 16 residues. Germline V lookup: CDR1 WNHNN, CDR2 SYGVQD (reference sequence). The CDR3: CASSSGRTGRSQPQHF. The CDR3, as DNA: TGCGCCAGCAGTTCAGGTCGGACAGGGAGGAGTCAGCCCCAGCATTTT.